This T cell receptor beta chain was documented in a study of long-term antiretroviral therapy in people with HIV. Study-wide results and caveats: The ART regimens used between the mid-2000s and the late 2010s may be less effective than current ones. Compared with controls, HIV repertoires showed narrower CDR3 length ranges.

As to this clone: The antigen is unknown. Different DNA sequences within this sample yield the same CDR3.

CDR1 and CDR2 (germline): MDHEN, SYDVKM. The CDR3 extends over 13 amino acids. The V gene lost 4 bases and the J gene lost 2 bases, with 9 bases spanning the gap. Survey-level immunoSEQ v3.0 assays were run. Assay: immunoSEQ multiplex PCR; the TCRdb copy retains only in-frame clones and omits some. The sample contains 25,000 to 30,000 clones, about 84% of which appear only once. Each donor had at least one pre-ART and at least two post-ART PBMC samples. The source of this sequence is a man between 18 and 29 years old with HIV. Sequenced here: unsorted PBMCs, sampled 0.8 years before starting antiretroviral therapy. V and J are TRBV28 and TRBJ2-7; D is possibly TRBD1 (6 bases). CDR3 protein: CASSSGAPYEQYF. CDR3 nucleotide sequence: TGTGCCAGCAGTTCAGGGGCACCCTACGAGCAGTACTTC.